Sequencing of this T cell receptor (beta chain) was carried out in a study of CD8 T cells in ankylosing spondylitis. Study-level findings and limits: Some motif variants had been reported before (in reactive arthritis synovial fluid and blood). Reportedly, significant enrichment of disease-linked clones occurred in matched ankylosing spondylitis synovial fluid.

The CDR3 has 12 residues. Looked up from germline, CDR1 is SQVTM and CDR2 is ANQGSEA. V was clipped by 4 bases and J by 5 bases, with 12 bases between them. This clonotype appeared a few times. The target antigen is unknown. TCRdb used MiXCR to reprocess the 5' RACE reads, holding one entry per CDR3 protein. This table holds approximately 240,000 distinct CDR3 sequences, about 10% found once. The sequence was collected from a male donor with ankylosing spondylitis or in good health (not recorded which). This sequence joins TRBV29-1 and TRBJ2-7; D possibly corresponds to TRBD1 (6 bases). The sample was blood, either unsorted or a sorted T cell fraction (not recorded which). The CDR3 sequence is CSVVRGLDEQYF. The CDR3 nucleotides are TGCAGCGTTGTCAGGGGATTGGACGAGCAGTACTTC.